A single sample gave rise to the 31 T cell receptor beta chains below, sequenced in a study of T-cell reconstitution after alpha-beta-depleted transplantation in children. Unique molecular identifiers were incorporated when the TCRbeta library was constructed. TCRdb recomputed calls from the PCR reads with MiXCR, one row per CDR3 protein. The sample has some 50,000 distinct CDR3 sequences, around a tenth seen once; the top ten hold roughly 28%. The sequences come from PBMCs, mostly from graft donor cells, collected 60 days after TCRalphabeta/CD19-depleted stem cell transplant. Receptors were obtained from a male patient between 2 and 9 years old who had a stem cell transplant for chronic granulomatous disease, so the T cells may come from the graft donor.

As for this clonotype: Just one base apart from a much larger clone, this may be a read error. The chain recombines TRBV20-1 with TRBJ2-5; perhaps TRBD2 as D (6 bases). Trimming took off 3 bases at V and 2 bases at J, with 13 bases between the two ends. The CDR3 contains 14 residues. From germline, CDR1 is DFQATT and CDR2 SNEGSKA (reference sequence). The CDR3 bases are TGCAGTGCTAGCTGGATGGCGGGACAAGAGACCCAGTACTTC. The encoded protein is CSASWMAGQETQYF.

This clonotype appeared a few times. The J gene is TRBJ2-3, the V gene TRBV30; no definite D call. Deletions cut 4 bases from V and 4 bases from J, with 15 bases between. Germline V gives CDR1 GTSNPN, CDR2 SVGIG (reference sequence). This CDR3 spans 14 amino acids. CDR3 loop: CAWTLGLEADTQYF. Here the CDR3 DNA reads TGTGCCTGGACCTTAGGCCTAGAAGCAGATACGCAGTATTTT.

This clonotype was counted only a few times. The chain is built from TRBV5-1 and TRBJ2-3, with a possible D match to TRBD2 (6 bases). The CDR3 covers 16 residues. Germline V CDR1 and CDR2: SGHRS, YFSETQ. V was clipped by 0 bases and J by 1 base, with 12 bases between them. DNA of the CDR3: TGCGCCAGCAGCTTGGGTGGTAGCGGTGGCACAGATACGCAGTATTTT. Amino acid sequence: CASSLGGSGGTDTQYF.

Details on this clonotype: This may be a read error: a much more frequent sequence differs by one nucleotide. The chain is built from TRBV5-1 and TRBJ2-7, with 8 bases that match TRBD2. Losses at the gene ends were 4 bases for V and 4 bases for J; bases not matched to a gene: 19. Germline CDR1 and CDR2: SGHRS and YFSETQ. This CDR3 is built from 18 residues. CDR3 sequence reads: CASSGKSNTPSGLYEQYF. DNA for the CDR3: TGCGCCAGCAGCGGTAAATCAAACACCCCTAGCGGGTTGTACGAGCAGTACTTC.

This clonotype showed up many times. The chain has TRBV6-4 and TRBJ1-2, with 9 bases lining up with TRBD1. From germline, CDR1 is MRHNA and CDR2 SNTAGT. J gave up 4 bases and V 0 bases, and 3 bases lay outside the gene matches. The length of the CDR3 is 15 residues. Here the CDR3 reads CASSDSTGGSYGYTF. The CDR3 bases are TGTGCCAGCAGTGACTCCACAGGGGGCTCCTATGGCTACACCTTC.

This clonotype was detected many times. CDR3 in DNA: TGTGCCAGCAGCTTGAGGGTCCAACAAGAGACCCAGTACTTC. As protein: CASSLRVQQETQYF. The J gene is TRBJ2-5, the V gene TRBV5-5; D is unresolved. Trimming took 1 base from V and 2 from J, leaving 9 bases between them. Per germline, CDR1 SGHKS and CDR2 YYEKEE (reference sequence). The CDR3 is 14 residues long.

A few counts support this clonotype. V and J are TRBV5-4 and TRBJ2-7; D may correspond to TRBD1 or TRBD2 (5 bases each). Germline V CDR1 and CDR2: SGHNT, YYREEE (reference sequence). The CDR3 has 13 residues. Trimming removed 3 bases at V and 6 bases at J, with 13 bases between. The DNA for the CDR3 is TGTGCCAGCAGCTGGACAATTCGGGGCGAGCAGTACTTC. This encodes CASSWTIRGEQYF.

The chain joins TRBV6-5 to TRBJ2-2; D gene uncertain. Between the trimmed V and J ends, which lost 0 bases and 3 bases, there was a span of 20 bases. The CDR3 is made up of 19 amino acids. Germline V gives CDR1 MNHEY, CDR2 SVGAGI. The CDR3 loop reads CASSYSSRRSPPHTGELFF. CDR3 DNA: TGTGCCAGCAGTTACTCGAGCCGGCGGTCTCCCCCCCACACCGGGGAGCTGTTTTTT.

This clonotype was counted ten times or more. The V gene is TRBV11-1, the J gene TRBJ2-3; weak D call: TRBD2 (5 bases). Germline CDR1 reads SGHAT; CDR2 reads FQDESV (reference sequence). V was cut by 2 bases and J by 3 bases, with 15 bases left in between. The CDR3 runs 16 residues. The CDR3 here is CASSLRTGRWTDTQYF. In nucleotides, the CDR3 is TGTGCCAGCAGCTTAAGAACGGGAAGATGGACAGATACGCAGTATTTT.

This clonotype was counted many times. This rearrangement joins TRBV10-1 to TRBJ2-5, with D unresolved. There are 13 residues in the CDR3. The V gene's germline CDR1 is WNHNN and CDR2 SYGVQD (reference sequence). V gave up 4 bases and J gave up 2 bases, with 8 bases separating them. The CDR3 DNA is TGCGCCAGCAGTGGCGCCGGACAAGAGACCCAGTACTTC. Its translation is CASSGAGQETQYF.

A few counts support this clonotype. V usage is TRBV5-6 and J usage is TRBJ2-5; 9 bases are shared with TRBD1. The CDR3 is 14 amino acids. V gave up 2 bases and J gave up 4 bases; unmatched junction bases: 3. From germline, CDR1 is SGHDT and CDR2 YYEEEE. The CDR3 loop is CASSFDRGGETQYF. The CDR3 coding sequence is TGTGCCAGCAGCTTCGACAGGGGGGGAGAGACCCAGTACTTC.

This clonotype has a handful of counts. The J gene is TRBJ2-2, the V gene TRBV18; D is unresolved. CDR1 is KGHSH, CDR2 LQKENI, per germline. V gave up 2 bases and J gave up 3 bases, with 1 base separating them. This CDR3 region has 12 residues. The chain's CDR3 is CASSPDTGELFF. The CDR3 coding sequence is TGTGCCAGCTCACCAGACACCGGGGAGCTGTTTTTT.

This clonotype was counted only a few times. V and J are TRBV30 and TRBJ2-2; D may be TRBD2 (6 bases). CDR3 length: 15 residues. CDR1 and CDR2 (germline): GTSNPN, SVGIG (reference sequence). The V and J ends lost 1 base and 4 bases respectively, with 13 bases between them. CDR3 protein: CAWSGTSRLTGELFF. CDR3 nucleotide sequence: TGTGCCTGGAGTGGAACTAGCAGACTCACCGGGGAGCTGTTTTTT.

The table lists this clonotype with many counts. V and J are TRBV20-1 and TRBJ1-5, with TRBD1 matching 7 bases. Germline CDR1 is DFQATT and CDR2 is SNEGSKA (reference sequence). Trimming at V came to 3 bases and at J to 1 base, leaving 9 bases not matched to a gene. This CDR3 contains 16 residues. CDR3 amino acids: CSASGTGAPSNQPQHF. Here the CDR3 DNA reads TGCAGTGCTAGTGGCACAGGGGCTCCGAGCAATCAGCCCCAGCATTTT.

This clonotype has ten or more counts. The genes are TRBV7-9 and TRBJ2-1, with 12 positions matching TRBD2. Per the germline V gene, CDR1 is SEHNR and CDR2 is FQNEAQ (reference sequence). The CDR3 extends over 16 amino acids. The junction had 4 bases not matched to a gene; V was cut back by 4 bases and J by 3 bases. The CDR3 sequence is CASSSLLAGGYNEQFF. As DNA, the CDR3 is TGTGCCAGCAGCTCCTTACTAGCGGGAGGCTACAATGAGCAGTTCTTC.

In its sample, this clonotype was seen many times. The V gene is TRBV7-9, the J gene TRBJ1-5, with 7 bases matching TRBD1. The CDR3 runs to 17 residues. Trimming cost V 5 bases and J 2 bases; bases outside gene matches: 12. From germline, CDR1 is SEHNR and CDR2 FQNEAQ (reference sequence). The DNA of the CDR3 is TGTGCCAGCAGCCTCGGGGGAACAGGGGTCGGCAATCAGCCCCAGCATTTT. This sequence encodes CASSLGGTGVGNQPQHF. Combining the CDR3 with reference TRBV7-9 and TRBJ1-5 gives the whole variable domain DTGVSQNPRHKITKRGQNVTFRCDPISEHNRLYWYRQTLGQGPEFLTYFQNEAQLEKSRLLSDRFSAERPKGSFSTLEIQRTEQGDSAMYLCASSLGGTGVGNQPQHFGDGTRLSIL.

This clonotype occurred a few times. V usage is TRBV6-1 and J usage is TRBJ2-1; 15 nucleotides agree with TRBD2. Looked up from germline, CDR1 is MNHNS and CDR2 is SASEGT. The length of the CDR3 is 20 residues. With V trimmed by 6 bases and J by 1 base, 13 bases remained unmatched. Here the CDR3 DNA reads TGTGCCAGCAGGGAGGGACTAGCGGGAGGCGTAGGTTGGTCCTACAATGAGCAGTTCTTC. Its protein product is CASREGLAGGVGWSYNEQFF.

This clonotype was seen at least ten times. The chain couples TRBV12-3 or TRBV12-4 to TRBJ2-7, with unresolved D. V shed 11 bases and J shed 3 bases, with 5 bases lying between them. CDR3 length: 9 residues. DNA of the CDR3: TGTGCCGGCCACTACGAGCAGTACTTC. Translation gives CAGHYEQYF.

This rearrangement joins TRBV15 to TRBJ2-1, with a possible D match to TRBD1 (6 bases). The CDR3 has 16 amino acids. The V end lost 0 bases, the J end lost 8 bases, and 17 bases lay between the germline ends. Germline CDR1 is LNHNV and CDR2 is YYDKDF (reference sequence). For the CDR3, the DNA is TGTGCCACCAGCAGAGACGCAACCTACAGGGCTCATGAGCAGTTCTTC. Protein product: CATSRDATYRAHEQFF.

This clonotype came up many times. V gene TRBV29-1 combines with J gene TRBJ2-7; 11 positions match TRBD2. Germline CDR1 is SQVTM and CDR2 is ANQGSEA. J was trimmed by 5 bases and V by 5 bases; bases with no gene match: 14. The CDR3 covers 16 residues. The CDR3 nucleotides are TGCAGCGTTTCTAATAGCGGGAGGGCCGAAAGAAACGAGCAGTACTTC. Its protein product is CSVSNSGRAERNEQYF.

This clonotype appeared a few times. J is TRBJ1-5 and V is TRBV6-5, with 7 bases matching TRBD1. Germline trimming cut 0 bases from V and 4 bases from J; bases unmatched to any gene: 9. From germline, CDR1 is MNHEY and CDR2 SVGAGI. CDR3 length equals 17 residues. CDR3 nucleotide sequence: TGTGCCAGCAGTTACTCGGAAGCAGGGGGTGCAAATCAGCCCCAGCATTTT. Encoded protein: CASSYSEAGGANQPQHF.

This clonotype was counted ten times or more. The V and J genes are TRBV4-3 and TRBJ1-1, with TRBD1 matching over 8 bases. Germline loops: CDR1 LGHNA, CDR2 YSLEER. The CDR3 totals 18 residues. Losses at the gene ends were 0 bases for V and 7 bases for J; bases not matched to a gene: 16. The CDR3 is CASSQDGGRGRLRGEAFF. The CDR3, as DNA: TGCGCCAGCAGCCAAGACGGGGGCAGGGGGCGTTTAAGAGGTGAAGCTTTCTTT.

In its sample, this clonotype was seen many times. Here the CDR3 reads CASSLDLQQDTQYF. CDR3 DNA: TGTGCCAGCAGCTTAGATTTGCAGCAGGATACGCAGTATTTT. The chain employs TRBV11-3 and TRBJ2-3; D gene ambiguous. This CDR3 is 14 amino acids long. Germline V gene data show CDR1 as SGHNT and CDR2 as YENEEA. With 0 bases removed from V and 6 bases from J, the gap between germline ends came to 10 bases.

For this clonotype: A single base separates this from a much larger clone, so it may be a read error. The genes are TRBV6-1 and TRBJ2-5; 10 positions agree with TRBD1. Per germline, CDR1 MNHNS and CDR2 SASEGT. This CDR3 spans 13 amino acids. The CDR3 is CASRTGGQETQCF. DNA of the CDR3: TGTGCCAGCAGGACAGGGGGCCAAGAGACCCAGTGCTTC.

The chain recombines TRBV30 with TRBJ1-1; the D gene is possibly TRBD1 (6 bases). The CDR3 runs 13 residues. With 4 bases removed from V and 1 base from J, the gap between germline ends came to 10 bases. Per the germline V gene, CDR1 is GTSNPN and CDR2 is SVGIG (reference sequence). This chain's CDR3 is CAWMGRGNTEAFF. DNA for the CDR3: TGTGCCTGGATGGGCAGGGGGAACACTGAAGCTTTCTTT.

The sample holds many counts of this clonotype. The rearrangement uses TRBV20-1 and TRBJ2-5, with D perhaps matching TRBD2 (6 bases). The ends were cut back, 4 bases at V and 5 bases at J, with 20 bases in the middle. The CDR3 is made up of 15 amino acids. Per the germline V gene, CDR1 is DFQATT and CDR2 is SNEGSKA (reference sequence). CDR3 loop: CSATDSGRPGETQYF. For the CDR3, the DNA is TGCAGTGCTACCGATAGTGGGAGGCCGGGGGAGACCCAGTACTTC.

The genes are TRBV20-1 and TRBJ1-2; 7 positions agree with TRBD1. The CDR3 has 15 residues. CDR1 and CDR2 from the germline V gene are DFQATT and SNEGSKA (reference sequence). V lost 0 bases to trimming and J lost 8 bases; unmatched junction nucleotides: 12. CDR3 protein: CSARDRAGGTTGYTF. The CDR3 nucleotides are TGCAGTGCTAGAGATAGGGCAGGGGGTACTACGGGCTACACCTTC.

This clonotype was observed a few times. The chain links TRBV30 to TRBJ2-7; 13 positions agree with TRBD2. There are 15 residues in the CDR3. Germline V gives CDR1 GTSNPN, CDR2 SVGIG (reference sequence). With V trimmed by 3 bases and J by 4 bases, 6 bases remained unmatched. CDR3 residues: CAWRPGLAGLYEQYF. The CDR3 DNA follows: TGTGCCTGGAGGCCGGGACTAGCGGGACTGTACGAGCAGTACTTC.

The rearrangement uses TRBV6-5 and TRBJ2-2; D remains ambiguous. Trimming took 5 bases from V and 6 from J, leaving 7 bases between them. CDR3 size: 12 residues. CDR1 and CDR2 (germline): MNHEY, SVGAGI. CDR3 nucleotides: TGTGCCAGCAGTCCCTTGGCCGGGGAGCTGTTTTTT. This translates into CASSPLAGELFF.

V is TRBV7-9 and J is TRBJ2-4; D not certain. V lost 3 bases, J lost 0 bases, and 6 bases lay in between. Germline values: CDR1 SEHNR, CDR2 FQNEAQ (reference sequence). The CDR3 extends over 14 amino acids. The CDR3, as DNA: TGTGCCAGCAGCTTTGGGGAAGCCAAAAACATTCAGTACTTC. Its protein product is CASSFGEAKNIQYF.

In this sample, this clonotype turned up many times. The V call is TRBV4-1, the J call TRBJ2-5, with TRBD2 as a possible D gene (5 bases). The CDR3 has 14 residues. Germline V gives CDR1 MGHRA, CDR2 YSYEKL. V dropped 0 bases and J dropped 5 bases, with 10 bases sitting between them. CDR3 nucleotides: TGCGCCAGCAGCCAAGATTGGGGAGTCGAGACCCAGTACTTC. This encodes CASSQDWGVETQYF.